The sequence of this TCR beta chain was determined in a study of beta chain features in type 1 diabetes. About this clone itself: Other DNA sequences of this sample code for an identical CDR3.

V lost 1 base and J 3 bases, leaving 11 bases between the germline ends. From germline, CDR1 is SGHTA and CDR2 FQGNSA. This CDR3 contains 15 residues. Expressed TCRB transcripts were sequenced, since all the RNA that had been isolated was reverse transcribed. The assay was immunoSEQ multiplex PCR, and TCRdb's table has in-frame clones only and misses some. This sample carries 430,000 or so clones, 9.5% to 12% of them seen once, and the ten largest clones take less than 0.06%. What was sequenced was naive CD4+ T cells from blood. This TCR was sampled from a woman in her late teens or twenties in good health. This rearrangement joins TRBV7-2 to TRBJ2-3; D is unresolved. CDR3 sequence: CASSLGLASTDTQYF. The CDR3, as DNA: TGTGCCAGCAGCTTAGGATTGGCTAGTACAGATACGCAGTATTTT.